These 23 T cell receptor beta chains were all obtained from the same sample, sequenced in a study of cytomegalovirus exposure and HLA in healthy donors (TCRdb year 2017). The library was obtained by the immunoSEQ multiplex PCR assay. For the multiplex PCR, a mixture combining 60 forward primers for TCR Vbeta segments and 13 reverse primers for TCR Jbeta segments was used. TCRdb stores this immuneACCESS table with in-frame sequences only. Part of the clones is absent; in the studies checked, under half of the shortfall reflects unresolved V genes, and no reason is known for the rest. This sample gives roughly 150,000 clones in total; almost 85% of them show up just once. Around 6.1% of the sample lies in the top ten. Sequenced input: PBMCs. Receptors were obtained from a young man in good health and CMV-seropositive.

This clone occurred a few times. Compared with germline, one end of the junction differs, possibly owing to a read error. The CDR3 spells CSSSQRRLADLNTGELFF. As DNA, the CDR3 is TGTTCCAGCAGCCAAAGGCGGCTAGCGGATTTGAACACCGGGGAGCTGTTTTTT. The chain couples TRBV7-9 to TRBJ2-2; 7 bases agree with TRBD2. From germline, CDR1 is SEHNR and CDR2 FQNEAQ (reference sequence). This CDR3 spans 18 amino acids.

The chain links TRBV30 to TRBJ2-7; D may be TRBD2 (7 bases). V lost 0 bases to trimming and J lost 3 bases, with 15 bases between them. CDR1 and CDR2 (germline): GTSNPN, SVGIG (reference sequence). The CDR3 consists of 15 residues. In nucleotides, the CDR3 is TGTGCCTGGAGTGTTGCCGGGGGGCCGTACTACGAGCAGTACTTC. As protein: CAWSVAGGPYYEQYF.

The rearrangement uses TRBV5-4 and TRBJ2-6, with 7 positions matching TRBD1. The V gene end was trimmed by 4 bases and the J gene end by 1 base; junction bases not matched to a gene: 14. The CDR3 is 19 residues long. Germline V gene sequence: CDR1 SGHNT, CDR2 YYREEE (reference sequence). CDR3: CASSIGGGQLRSGANVLTF. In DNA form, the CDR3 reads TGTGCCAGCAGCATCGGTGGGGGACAGCTCCGTTCTGGGGCCAACGTCCTGACTTTC.

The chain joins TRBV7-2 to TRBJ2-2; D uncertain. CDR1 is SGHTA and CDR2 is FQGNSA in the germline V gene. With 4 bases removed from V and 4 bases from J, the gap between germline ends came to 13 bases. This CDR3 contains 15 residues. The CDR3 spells CASSWVRGSTGELFF. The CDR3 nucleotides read TGTGCCAGCAGCTGGGTCCGCGGAAGCACCGGGGAGCTGTTTTTT.

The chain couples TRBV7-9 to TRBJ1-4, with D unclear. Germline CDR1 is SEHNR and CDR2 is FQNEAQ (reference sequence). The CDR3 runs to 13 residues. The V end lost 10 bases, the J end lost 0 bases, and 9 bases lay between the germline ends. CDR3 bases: TGTGCCACCGCCGGGACAACTAATGAAAAACTGTTTTTT. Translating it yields CATAGTTNEKLFF.

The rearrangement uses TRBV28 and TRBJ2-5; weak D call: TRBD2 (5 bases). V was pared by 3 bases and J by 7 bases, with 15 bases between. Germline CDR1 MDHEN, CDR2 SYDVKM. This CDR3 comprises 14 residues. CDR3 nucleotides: TGTGCCAGCAGTTTGTCAAAGAGGGTTCGGACCCAGTACTTC. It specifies CASSLSKRVRTQYF.

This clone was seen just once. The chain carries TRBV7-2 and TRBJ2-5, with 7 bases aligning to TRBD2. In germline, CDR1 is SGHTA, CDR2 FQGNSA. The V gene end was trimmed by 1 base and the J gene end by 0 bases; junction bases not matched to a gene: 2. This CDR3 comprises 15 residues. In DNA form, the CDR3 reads TGTGCCAGCAGCTTAGTGGCGGGAGACCAAGAGACCCAGTACTTC. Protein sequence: CASSLVAGDQETQYF.

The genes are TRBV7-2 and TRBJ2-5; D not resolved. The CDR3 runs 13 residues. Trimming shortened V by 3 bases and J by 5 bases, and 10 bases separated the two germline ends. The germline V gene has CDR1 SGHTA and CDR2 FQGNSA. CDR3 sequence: CASSFRARETQYF. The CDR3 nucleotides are TGTGCCAGCAGCTTTCGTGCCCGGGAGACCCAGTACTTC. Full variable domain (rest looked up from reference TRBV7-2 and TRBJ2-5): GAGVSQSPSNKVTEKGKDVELRCDPISGHTALYWYRQSLGQGLEFLIYFQGNSAPDKSGLPSDRFSAERTGGSVSTLTIQRTQQEDSAVYLCASSFRARETQYFGPGTRLLVL.

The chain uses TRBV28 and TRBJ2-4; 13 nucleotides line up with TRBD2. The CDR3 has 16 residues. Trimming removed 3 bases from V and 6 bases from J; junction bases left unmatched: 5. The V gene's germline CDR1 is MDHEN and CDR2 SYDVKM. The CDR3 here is CASSFGTSGIGNIQYF. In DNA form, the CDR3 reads TGTGCCAGCAGTTTCGGGACTAGCGGGATAGGAAACATTCAGTACTTC.

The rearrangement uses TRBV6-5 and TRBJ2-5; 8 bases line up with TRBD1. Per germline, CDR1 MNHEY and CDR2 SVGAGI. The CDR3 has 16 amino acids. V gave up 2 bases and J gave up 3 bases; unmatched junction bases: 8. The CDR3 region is CASSYAGQAEEETQYF. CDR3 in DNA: TGTGCCAGCAGTTACGCGGGACAGGCGGAGGAAGAGACCCAGTACTTC.

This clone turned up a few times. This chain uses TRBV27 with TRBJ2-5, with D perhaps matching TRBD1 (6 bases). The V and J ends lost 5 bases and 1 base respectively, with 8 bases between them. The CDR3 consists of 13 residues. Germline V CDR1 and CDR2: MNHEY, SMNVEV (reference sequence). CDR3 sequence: CASSEGVQETQYF. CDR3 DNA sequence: TGTGCCAGCAGTGAGGGGGTCCAAGAGACCCAGTACTTC.

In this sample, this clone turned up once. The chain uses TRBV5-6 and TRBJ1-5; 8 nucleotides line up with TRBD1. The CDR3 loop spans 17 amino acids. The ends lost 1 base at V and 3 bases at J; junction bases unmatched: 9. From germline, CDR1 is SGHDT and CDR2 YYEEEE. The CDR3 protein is CASSLQSTGGLNQPQHF. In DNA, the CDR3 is TGTGCCAGCAGCTTGCAAAGCACAGGGGGACTCAATCAGCCCCAGCATTTT.

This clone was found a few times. The CDR3 DNA follows: TGTGCCAGCAGCGTAGGGGGCTTCACTGAAGCTTTCTTT. Encoded protein: CASSVGGFTEAFF. The chain combines TRBV9 with TRBJ1-1; D is perhaps TRBD1 (5 bases). The CDR3 loop spans 13 amino acids. Trimming removed 0 bases from V and 4 bases from J, with 7 bases in between. CDR1 is SGDLS and CDR2 is YYNGEE in the germline V gene.

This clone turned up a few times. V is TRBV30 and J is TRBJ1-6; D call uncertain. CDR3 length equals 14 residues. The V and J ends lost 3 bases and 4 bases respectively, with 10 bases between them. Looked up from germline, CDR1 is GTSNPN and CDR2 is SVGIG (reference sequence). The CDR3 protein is CAWRAGWYNSPLHF. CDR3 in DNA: TGTGCCTGGAGGGCCGGGTGGTATAATTCACCCCTCCACTTT.

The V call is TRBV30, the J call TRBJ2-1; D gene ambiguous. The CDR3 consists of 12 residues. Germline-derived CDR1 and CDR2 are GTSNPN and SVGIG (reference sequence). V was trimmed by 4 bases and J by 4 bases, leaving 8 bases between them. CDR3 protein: CAWTRIYNEQFF. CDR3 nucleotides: TGTGCCTGGACTAGAATTTACAATGAGCAGTTCTTC.

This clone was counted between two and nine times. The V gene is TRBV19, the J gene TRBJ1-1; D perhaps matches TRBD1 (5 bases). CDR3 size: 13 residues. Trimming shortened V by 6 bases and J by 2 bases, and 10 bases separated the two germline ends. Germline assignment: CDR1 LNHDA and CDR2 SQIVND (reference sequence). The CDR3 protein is CASRETVNTEAFF. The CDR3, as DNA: TGTGCCAGTAGGGAGACAGTCAACACTGAAGCTTTCTTT.

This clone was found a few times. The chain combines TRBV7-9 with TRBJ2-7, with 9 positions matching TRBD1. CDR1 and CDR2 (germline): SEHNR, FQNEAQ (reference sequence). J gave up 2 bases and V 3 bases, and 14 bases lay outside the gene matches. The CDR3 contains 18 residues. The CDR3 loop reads CASSFGAGGTGIPYEQYF. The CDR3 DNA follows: TGTGCCAGCAGCTTTGGAGCGGGTGGGACAGGGATACCCTACGAGCAGTACTTC.

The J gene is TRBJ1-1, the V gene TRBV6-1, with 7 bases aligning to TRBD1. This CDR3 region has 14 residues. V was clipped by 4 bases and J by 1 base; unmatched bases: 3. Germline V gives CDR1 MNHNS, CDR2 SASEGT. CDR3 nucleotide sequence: TGTGCCAGCAGTGGAAACAGGGGGAACACTGAAGCTTTCTTT. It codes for CASSGNRGNTEAFF.

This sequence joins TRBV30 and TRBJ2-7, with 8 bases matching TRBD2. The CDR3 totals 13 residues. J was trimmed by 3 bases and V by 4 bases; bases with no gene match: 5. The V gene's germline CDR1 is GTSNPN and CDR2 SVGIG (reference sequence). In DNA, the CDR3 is TGTGCCTGGACGGCGGGAGGTTACTACGAGCAGTACTTC. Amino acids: CAWTAGGYYEQYF.

CDR3 protein: CASSVTGPDTQYF. Here the CDR3 DNA reads TGTGCCAGCAGCGTCACTGGGCCAGATACGCAGTATTTT. The chain links TRBV9 to TRBJ2-3, with D unclear. V lost 2 bases, J lost 4 bases, and 8 bases lay in between. CDR3 size: 13 residues. Germline lookup yields CDR1 SGDLS and CDR2 YYNGEE.

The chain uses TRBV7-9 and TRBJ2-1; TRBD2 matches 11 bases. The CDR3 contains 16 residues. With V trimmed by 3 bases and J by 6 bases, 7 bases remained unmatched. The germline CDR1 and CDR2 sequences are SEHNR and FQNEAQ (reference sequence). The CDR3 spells CASSFLTSGILNEQFF. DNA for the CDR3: TGTGCCAGCAGCTTCCTGACTAGCGGGATCCTCAATGAGCAGTTCTTC.

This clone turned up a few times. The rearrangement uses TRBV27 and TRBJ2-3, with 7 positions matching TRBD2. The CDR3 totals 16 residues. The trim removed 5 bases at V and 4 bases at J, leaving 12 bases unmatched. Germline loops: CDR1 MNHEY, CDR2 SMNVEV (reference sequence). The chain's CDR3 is CASSPVAGRVADTQYF. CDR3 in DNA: TGTGCCAGCAGTCCCGTGGCGGGGAGGGTGGCAGATACGCAGTATTTT.

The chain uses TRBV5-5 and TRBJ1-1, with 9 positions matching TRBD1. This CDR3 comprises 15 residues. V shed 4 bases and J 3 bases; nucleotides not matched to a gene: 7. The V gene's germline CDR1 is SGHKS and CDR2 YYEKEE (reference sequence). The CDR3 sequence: CASSPGTGRYTEAFF. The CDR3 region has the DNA TGTGCCAGCAGCCCCGGGACAGGGAGGTACACTGAAGCTTTCTTT.